This TCR beta chain derives from a study of blood T cells in healthy people across ages. Primed by a sample-barcoded 5' primer and a J-beta primer mix, a second PCR proceeded for roughly 6 to 12 cycles. Each CDR3 protein is one row after TCRdb ran MiXCR on the 5' RACE reads. The sample holds about 930,000 distinct CDR3 sequences, under 35% seen once. This clonotype came up many times. After removal of 0 bases from V and 10 bases from J, the junction contained 4 bases not matched to a gene. Germline V gene lookup returns CDR1 SGHRS and CDR2 YFSETQ. CDR3 size: 14 residues. These same records also appear under a second study, on T cells of mothers and their children.

The V gene is TRBV5-1, the J gene TRBJ2-1, with TRBD2 matching over 10 bases. The sample taken for sequencing was blood. The sequence came from a woman in her thirties or forties in good health. The CDR3: CASSLELAGSEQFF. Here the CDR3 DNA reads TGCGCCAGCAGCTTGGAACTAGCGGGGAGCGAGCAGTTCTTC.